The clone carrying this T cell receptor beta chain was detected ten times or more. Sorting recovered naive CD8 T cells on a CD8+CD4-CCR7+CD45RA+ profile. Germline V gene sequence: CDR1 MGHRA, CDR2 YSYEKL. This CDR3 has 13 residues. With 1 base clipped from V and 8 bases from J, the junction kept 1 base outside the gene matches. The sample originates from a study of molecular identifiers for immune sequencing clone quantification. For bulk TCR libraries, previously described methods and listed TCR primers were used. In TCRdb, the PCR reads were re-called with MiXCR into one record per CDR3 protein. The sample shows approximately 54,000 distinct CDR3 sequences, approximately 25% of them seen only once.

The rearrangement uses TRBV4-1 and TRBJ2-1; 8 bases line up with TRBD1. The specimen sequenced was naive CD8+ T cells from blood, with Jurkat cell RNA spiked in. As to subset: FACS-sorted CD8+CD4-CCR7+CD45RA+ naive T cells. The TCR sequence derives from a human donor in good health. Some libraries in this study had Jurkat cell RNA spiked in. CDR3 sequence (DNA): TGCGCCAGCAGCCAAGGGACAGGGTATGAGCAGTTCTTC. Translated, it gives CASSQGTGYEQFF.